These 22 T cell receptor beta chains were sequenced from one sample in a study of CD8 T cells in Susac syndrome. With random hexamers, reverse transcription was performed on about 0.45 to 1 ug of RNA. TCRdb re-called the immunoSEQ multiplex PCR reads with MiXCR, one entry per CDR3 protein. Of roughly 200,000 distinct CDR3 sequences in the sample, roughly 90% were seen once. What was sequenced was CD4+ T cells from PBMCs. All receptors derive from a human donor with Susac syndrome.

The chain has TRBV9 and TRBJ2-3; no clear D. Per the germline V gene, CDR1 is SGDLS and CDR2 is YYNGEE. Trimming left V 4 bases short and J 4 bases short, with 16 bases between. The CDR3 covers 15 residues. The CDR3 is CASSSHLGSADTQYF. CDR3 DNA: TGTGCCAGCAGCTCCCACTTAGGCAGTGCAGATACGCAGTATTTT.

The chain recombines TRBV2 with TRBJ2-3, with 9 bases that match TRBD2. The length of the CDR3 is 15 residues. CDR1 SNHLY and CDR2 FYNNEI come from the germline V gene. V lost 10 bases and J lost 4; bases outside the gene matches: 12. The CDR3 loop reads CATERGGLASDTQYF. In DNA, the CDR3 is TGTGCCACCGAAAGGGGCGGACTAGCGTCAGATACGCAGTATTTT.

The V and J genes are TRBV12-3 or TRBV12-4 and TRBJ2-5; 8 positions match TRBD2. The CDR3 consists of 14 residues. Unmatched junction bases numbered 5, after V lost 3 bases and J lost 5 bases. CDR3 amino acids: CASSFLSGGETQYF. The CDR3 nucleotides read TGTGCCAGCAGTTTCCTAAGCGGGGGTGAGACCCAGTACTTC.

This clonotype was seen only once. The CDR3 DNA follows: TGTGCCAGCAGTTGGACTAGCGCAAGCTCCTACAATGAGCAGTTCTTC. Its translation: CASSWTSASSYNEQFF. The genes are TRBV6-2 or TRBV6-3 and TRBJ2-1; 9 bases align to TRBD2. The CDR3 loop spans 16 amino acids. The J segment lost 0 bases and the V segment lost 4 bases, leaving 4 bases of the junction unmatched. CDR1 and CDR2 (germline): MNHEY, SVGEGT.

This chain uses TRBV30 with TRBJ1-6, with D unclear. The V end was cut by 3 bases, the J end by 6 bases, with 15 bases between. Germline CDR1 is GTSNPN and CDR2 is SVGIG (reference sequence). CDR3 length: 15 residues. CDR3 amino acids: CAWRGFLTTNSPLHF. The DNA for the CDR3 is TGTGCCTGGAGGGGATTCTTAACAACTAATTCACCCCTCCACTTT.

The genes are TRBV3-1 and TRBJ1-3, with D possibly being TRBD1 (6 bases). Per germline, CDR1 LGHDT and CDR2 YNNKEL (reference sequence). This CDR3 has 17 residues. V shed 4 bases and J shed 0 bases, with 16 bases lying between them. The CDR3 region is CASSLLGQFPSGNTIYF. The CDR3 DNA reads TGTGCCAGCAGCCTACTCGGACAGTTCCCCTCTGGAAACACCATATATTTT.

The gene calls are TRBV7-3 and TRBJ2-3, with D perhaps TRBD2 (5 bases). Per germline, CDR1 SGHTA and CDR2 FQGTGA. This CDR3 is 15 amino acids long. Trimming took 5 bases from V and 1 from J, leaving 13 bases between them. CDR3 region: CASSPGFSGTDTQYF. Here the CDR3 DNA reads TGTGCCAGCAGCCCCGGTTTTAGCGGCACAGATACGCAGTATTTT.

This rearrangement joins TRBV7-8 to TRBJ2-7; a possible D gene is TRBD2 (5 bases). Germline V gene data show CDR1 as SGHVS and CDR2 as FQNEAQ. The CDR3 spans 13 residues. Deletions cut 1 base from V and 6 bases from J, with 10 bases between. CDR3: CASSLELVGEQYF. The CDR3 DNA reads as TGTGCCAGCAGCTTAGAACTAGTCGGCGAGCAGTACTTC.

The chain joins TRBV4-1 to TRBJ1-2, with D uncertain. There are 14 residues in the CDR3. Germline V gene data show CDR1 as MGHRA and CDR2 as YSYEKL. Trimming removed 2 bases from V and 1 base from J, with 8 bases in between. In nucleotides, the CDR3 is TGCGCCAGCAGCCAATCGACGTTTAACTATGGCTACACCTTC. This encodes CASSQSTFNYGYTF.

The rearrangement uses TRBV4-2 and TRBJ2-2, with 9 bases matching TRBD1. The V and J ends lost 4 bases and 6 bases, in that order; junction bases with no gene match: 6. CDR1 and CDR2 (germline): LGHNA, YNFKEQ. This CDR3 has 15 amino acids. The CDR3: CASSRRDRDPGELFF. DNA for the CDR3: TGTGCCAGCAGCCGCCGGGACAGGGACCCCGGGGAGCTGTTTTTT.

This rearrangement joins TRBV2 to TRBJ2-3; D unresolved. CDR3 size: 14 residues. CDR1 and CDR2 (germline): SNHLY, FYNNEI. Trimming left V 6 bases short and J 2 bases short, with 12 bases between. CDR3 in DNA: TGTGCCAGCAGGGTATCATCCGTCACAGATACGCAGTATTTT. This gives the protein CASRVSSVTDTQYF.

This rearrangement joins TRBV20-1 to TRBJ1-1; the D is unclear. The V gene's germline CDR1 is DFQATT and CDR2 SNEGSKA (reference sequence). This CDR3 contains 12 residues. Trimming took off 1 base at V and 1 base at J, with 4 bases between the two ends. CDR3 bases: TGCAGTGCTAGAGGGACGAACACTGAAGCTTTCTTT. Translating gives CSARGTNTEAFF.

The CDR3 DNA reads TGTGCCAGCAGTGGGTTAGCGGAATACACAGATACGCAGTATTTT. Its translation: CASSGLAEYTDTQYF. The J gene is TRBJ2-3, the V gene TRBV2; tentatively, D is TRBD2 (6 bases). Trimming stripped 4 bases from V and 2 bases from J, with 13 bases between. Germline values: CDR1 SNHLY, CDR2 FYNNEI. This CDR3 comprises 15 residues.

The CDR3 bases are TGCGCCAGCAGCTCCCGTACTGCTAATTATAATTCACCCCTCCACTTT. Translation gives CASSSRTANYNSPLHF. The chain links TRBV5-1 to TRBJ1-6; D call uncertain. Germline V gene sequence: CDR1 SGHRS, CDR2 YFSETQ. This CDR3 spans 16 amino acids. Trimming cost V 3 bases and J 4 bases, with 14 bases left between them.

This rearrangement joins TRBV4-1 to TRBJ1-6; D unclear. Germline loops: CDR1 MGHRA, CDR2 YSYEKL. The length of the CDR3 is 17 residues. V was clipped by 0 bases and J by 6 bases, with 15 bases between them. This chain's CDR3 is CASSQDSRLTANSPLHF. For the CDR3, the DNA is TGCGCCAGCAGCCAAGATTCTCGTTTGACGGCTAATTCACCCCTCCACTTT.

V usage is TRBV10-3 and J usage is TRBJ1-1; tentative D call: TRBD1 (5 bases). The germline gives CDR1 ENHRY, CDR2 SYGVKD. V gave up 5 bases and J gave up 1 base, with 8 bases separating them. The CDR3 sequence is 13 residues long. Here the CDR3 DNA reads TGTGCCATCAGTATCCAGGGGAACACTGAAGCTTTCTTT. This translates into CAISIQGNTEAFF.

Here the CDR3 reads CASSGTNYGYTF. CDR3 coding DNA: TGCGCCAGCAGCGGGACAAACTATGGCTACACCTTC. The gene calls are TRBV5-1 and TRBJ1-2; D is possibly TRBD1 (6 bases). With 4 bases removed from V and 2 bases from J, the gap between germline ends came to 6 bases. The CDR3 has 12 amino acids. Germline loops: CDR1 SGHRS, CDR2 YFSETQ.

The CDR3 bases are TGTGCCAGCAGCGTCGGGGCAGGGGCCATTTACAATGAGCAGTTCTTC. Its protein is CASSVGAGAIYNEQFF. The chain couples TRBV9 to TRBJ2-1; a possible D gene is TRBD1 (6 bases). CDR1 and CDR2 (germline): SGDLS, YYNGEE. Deletions cut 2 bases from V and 4 bases from J, with 16 bases between. CDR3 length: 16 residues.

The chain joins TRBV20-1 to TRBJ2-7; TRBD1 might be the D (6 bases). V lost 6 bases and J 6 bases, leaving 21 bases between the germline ends. CDR3 length equals 14 residues. Germline V lookup: CDR1 DFQATT, CDR2 SNEGSKA (reference sequence). CDR3 DNA: TGCAGTGCCACATCCGATCCCAGGGGAAGCGAGCAGTACTTC. It codes for CSATSDPRGSEQYF.

This chain links TRBV9 with TRBJ2-3, with TRBD2 matching 14 bases. V lost 0 bases, J lost 0 bases, and 3 bases stayed unmatched. Per germline, CDR1 SGDLS and CDR2 YYNGEE. This CDR3 comprises 18 residues. Written as DNA, the CDR3 is TGTGCCAGCAGCGTAGGAGGGACTAGCGGGGGAAGCACAGATACGCAGTATTTT. This sequence encodes CASSVGGTSGGSTDTQYF.

This sequence joins TRBV20-1 and TRBJ2-7, with 8 positions matching TRBD1. The germline gives CDR1 DFQATT, CDR2 SNEGSKA (reference sequence). The CDR3 totals 13 residues. Trimming cost V 0 bases and J 4 bases; bases outside gene matches: 2. CDR3 protein: CSARDRDRYEQYF. Written as DNA, the CDR3 is TGCAGTGCTAGAGACAGGGACAGGTACGAGCAGTACTTC.

The chain has TRBV25-1 and TRBJ2-3; 12 nucleotides agree with TRBD2. The trim removed 6 bases at V and 11 bases at J, leaving 15 bases unmatched. Germline values: CDR1 MGHDK, CDR2 SYGVNS. The length of the CDR3 is 16 residues. The CDR3 protein is CASSSTSGGTGGEQYF. CDR3 nucleotides: TGTGCCAGCAGCTCGACTAGCGGGGGCACCGGGGGGGAGCAGTATTTT.